This T cell receptor (beta chain) was observed in a study of shared clonotypes between healthy human individuals. The CDR3 contains 14 residues. CDR1 is SGHRS and CDR2 is YFSETQ in the germline V gene. The ends were cut back, 0 bases at V and 4 bases at J, with 9 bases in the middle. CD45RA+ naive and CD45RA-negative memory subsets were separated from CD4+ cells. Per the authors' pipeline: Without quality scores, immunoSEQ junctional reads could not be filtered like full-length reads. Clones were read by immunoSEQ multiplex PCR, and TCRdb kept only the in-frame ones, dropping some. The V and J calls and the clone size are those of that table, but D and trimming were determined from the DNA. The sample gives under 600,000 clones, about 96% of which show up once; 0.05% to 0.08% is in the top ten.

Sequenced sample: naive CD4+ T cells sorted from blood. Subset specified: CD45RA+ positively selected. The origin of this receptor is a woman aged 25 to 39 in good health. The chain uses TRBV5-1 and TRBJ2-3, with D uncertain. The CDR3 DNA reads TGCGCCAGCAGCTTGGGGGTAGAAGCAGATACGCAGTATTTT. Amino acids: CASSLGVEADTQYF.